This T cell receptor beta chain was identified in a study of T-cell reconstitution after alpha-beta-depleted transplantation in children. Preparation of the TCRbeta library was carried out with unique molecular identifiers. TCRdb reprocessed the PCR reads via MiXCR and lists one record per CDR3 protein. Of about 980,000 distinct CDR3 sequences listed, about 26% are singletons. This clonotype has just a few counts. Its antigen is not identified. With V trimmed by 4 bases and J by 5 bases, 10 bases remained unmatched. The CDR3 is 15 residues long. Points from the study as a whole: The study reportedly traced alpha-beta T cells about two months after transplant to several hundred expanded graft clones.

The rearrangement joins TRBV12-3 or TRBV12-4 to TRBJ1-1, with 7 bases aligning to TRBD1. The sample consisted of PBMCs, mostly from graft donor cells, taken 360 days after TCRalphabeta/CD19-depleted stem cell transplant. This TCR came from a boy younger than two who had a stem cell transplant for SCID, so the T cells may come from the graft donor. CDR3 amino acids: CASSSSEGARTEAFF. The CDR3 coding sequence is TGTGCCAGCAGTTCGAGTGAGGGGGCCAGGACTGAAGCTTTCTTT.